These T cell receptor beta chains were read from a single sample in a study of T cell responses to AZD1222 COVID-19 vaccine. Here immunoSEQ multiplex PCR was the method, and the copy in TCRdb shows in-frame clones only, minus some. This table holds 95,000 to 100,000 clones, roughly 84% found once. The input for sequencing was peripheral blood, taken 28 days after the second AZD1222 dose. Every receptor here comes from an adult who received the AZD1222 COVID-19 vaccine. Both conserved end residues are part of each CDR3. Fields, in order: clone size, J gene, V gene, D gene, CDR3 DNA, CDR3 protein. D genes are given only for firm matches. Some rows mark clone size as missing; the rest say once, few, many or name a class of expanded clone.

clone_size: -; j_call: TRBJ1-2; v_call: TRBV27; d_call: -; cdr3_nt: TGTGCCAGCAGTTTATTTGGGGTTGGGGGGGAGGTTTCAATGGGCTACACCTTC; cdr3_aa: CASSLFGVGGEVSMGYTF
clone_size: -; j_call: TRBJ2-7; v_call: TRBV27; d_call: TRBD1; cdr3_nt: TGTGCCAGCAGTCCCGGGACAGGGAACTACGAGCAGTACTTC; cdr3_aa: CASSPGTGNYEQYF
clone_size: -; j_call: TRBJ2-4; v_call: TRBV10-3; d_call: -; cdr3_nt: TGTGCCATCAGCTCGGCTGGAGGAAACATTCAGTACTTC; cdr3_aa: CAISSAGGNIQYF
clone_size: -; j_call: TRBJ1-1; v_call: TRBV5-1; d_call: -; cdr3_nt: TGCGCCAGCAGAATAGCGGGGAACAGTGGGACTGAAGCTTTCTTT; cdr3_aa: CASRIAGNSGTEAFF
clone_size: -; j_call: TRBJ1-6; v_call: TRBV19; d_call: -; cdr3_nt: TGTGCCAGTAGTTCGGTCGAAGTACGAGGTTCACCCCTCCACTTT; cdr3_aa: CASSSVEVRGSPLHF
clone_size: -; j_call: TRBJ2-1; v_call: TRBV7-9; d_call: -; cdr3_nt: TGTGCCAGCAGCCAGAACCGGGTCTGGGGTGAGCAGTTCTTC; cdr3_aa: CASSQNRVWGEQFF
clone_size: -; j_call: TRBJ2-7; v_call: TRBV7-6; d_call: -; cdr3_nt: TGTGCCAGCAGCTCCGCCGTTCACGCGTACGAGCAGTACTTC; cdr3_aa: CASSSAVHAYEQYF
clone_size: -; j_call: TRBJ1-1; v_call: TRBV3-1/TRBV3-2; d_call: TRBD1; cdr3_nt: TGTGCCAGCAGCCCCCGGGACAGGAACACTGAAGCTTTCTTT; cdr3_aa: CASSPRDRNTEAFF
clone_size: -; j_call: TRBJ2-7; v_call: TRBV7-7; d_call: TRBD2; cdr3_nt: TGTGCCAGCAGCCCACCGGGCAGACTAGCTACGCATCCCTACGAGCAGTACTTC; cdr3_aa: CASSPPGRLATHPYEQYF
clone_size: -; j_call: TRBJ1-5; v_call: TRBV6-5; d_call: -; cdr3_nt: TGTGCCAGCAGTCAGCCTTATAGTAGCAATCAGCCCCAGCATTTT; cdr3_aa: CASSQPYSSNQPQHF
clone_size: -; j_call: TRBJ1-3; v_call: TRBV4-1; d_call: -; cdr3_nt: TGCGCCAGCAGCCAAGGGGAAACTGGAAACACCATATATTTT; cdr3_aa: CASSQGETGNTIYF
clone_size: -; j_call: TRBJ1-2; v_call: TRBV5-1; d_call: TRBD1; cdr3_nt: TGCGCCAGCAGCTACGGGACAGGGGAAGATTCGGGTGGCTACACCTTC; cdr3_aa: CASSYGTGEDSGGYTF
clone_size: -; j_call: TRBJ1-1; v_call: TRBV6-5; d_call: -; cdr3_nt: TGTGCCAGCAGTTACTCACCCGGGGACACTGAAGCTTTCTTT; cdr3_aa: CASSYSPGDTEAFF
clone_size: -; j_call: TRBJ2-5; v_call: TRBV7-6; d_call: -; cdr3_nt: TGTGCCAGCAGCTTACCCTCGGACTGGCAAGAGACCCAGTACTTC; cdr3_aa: CASSLPSDWQETQYF
clone_size: -; j_call: TRBJ2-2; v_call: TRBV7-2; d_call: -; cdr3_nt: TGTGCCAGCAGCTTATTTCCAGATTTCACCGGGGAGCTGTTTTTT; cdr3_aa: CASSLFPDFTGELFF
clone_size: -; j_call: TRBJ1-3; v_call: TRBV28; d_call: -; cdr3_nt: TGTGCCAGCAGTTTGCAGGGCACATTCTCTGGAAACACCATATATTTT; cdr3_aa: CASSLQGTFSGNTIYF
clone_size: -; j_call: TRBJ1-2; v_call: TRBV5-4; d_call: -; cdr3_nt: TGTGCCAGCAGCTGGGAGGGGTCGAATGGCTACACCTTC; cdr3_aa: CASSWEGSNGYTF
clone_size: many; j_call: TRBJ2-5; v_call: TRBV6-2/TRBV6-3; d_call: TRBD2; cdr3_nt: TGTGCCAGCAGTTGGACTAGCGGGGGGGCAGAGACCCAGTACTTC; cdr3_aa: CASSWTSGGAETQYF
clone_size: -; j_call: TRBJ1-2; v_call: TRBV5-1; d_call: -; cdr3_nt: TGCGCCAGCAGCTTGTCCCAGGCAAGCGGCTACACCTTC; cdr3_aa: CASSLSQASGYTF
clone_size: -; j_call: TRBJ1-1; v_call: TRBV7-8; d_call: -; cdr3_nt: TGTGCCAGCAGCTTAGTAACGGGGGCCGACACTGAAGCTTTCTTT; cdr3_aa: CASSLVTGADTEAFF
clone_size: -; j_call: TRBJ1-1; v_call: TRBV4-3; d_call: -; cdr3_nt: TGCGCCAGCAGCCAAGCCACAGCTATAAACACTGAAGCTTTCTTT; cdr3_aa: CASSQATAINTEAFF
clone_size: -; j_call: TRBJ2-3; v_call: TRBV7-2; d_call: -; cdr3_nt: TGTGCCAGCAGCCTAAGGGCGGGGCACACAGATACGCAGTATTTT; cdr3_aa: CASSLRAGHTDTQYF
clone_size: -; j_call: TRBJ2-3; v_call: TRBV7-8; d_call: -; cdr3_nt: TGTGCCAGCAGCTTAGCGCTCGTTGATACGCAGTATTTT; cdr3_aa: CASSLALVDTQYF
clone_size: -; j_call: TRBJ1-1; v_call: TRBV12-3/TRBV12-4; d_call: -; cdr3_nt: TGTGCCAGCAGTTTAGGGAACACTGAAGCTTTCTTT; cdr3_aa: CASSLGNTEAFF